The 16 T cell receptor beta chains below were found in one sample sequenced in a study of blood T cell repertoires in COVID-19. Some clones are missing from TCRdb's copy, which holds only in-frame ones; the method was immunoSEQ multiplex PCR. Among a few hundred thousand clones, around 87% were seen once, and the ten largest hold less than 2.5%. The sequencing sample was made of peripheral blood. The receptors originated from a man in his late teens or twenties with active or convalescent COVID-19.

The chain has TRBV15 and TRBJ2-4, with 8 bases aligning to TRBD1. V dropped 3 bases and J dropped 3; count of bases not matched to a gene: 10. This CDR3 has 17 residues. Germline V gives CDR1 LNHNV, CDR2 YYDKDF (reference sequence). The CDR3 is CATSRPPGGWSKNIQYF. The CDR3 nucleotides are TGTGCCACCAGCAGGCCGCCAGGGGGCTGGAGCAAAAACATTCAGTACTTC.

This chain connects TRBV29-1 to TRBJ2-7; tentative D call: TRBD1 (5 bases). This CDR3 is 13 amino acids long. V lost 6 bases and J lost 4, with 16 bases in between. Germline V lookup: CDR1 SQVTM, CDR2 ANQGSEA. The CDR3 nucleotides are TGCAGCGTCCTGGACGACCCAGGGTACGAGCAGTACTTC. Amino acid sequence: CSVLDDPGYEQYF.

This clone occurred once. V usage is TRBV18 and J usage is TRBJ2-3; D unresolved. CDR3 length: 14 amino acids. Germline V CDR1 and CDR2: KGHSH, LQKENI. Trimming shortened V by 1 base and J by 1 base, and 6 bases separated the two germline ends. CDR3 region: CASSPHRGTDTQYF. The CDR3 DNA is TGTGCCAGCTCACCACACCGAGGCACAGATACGCAGTATTTT.

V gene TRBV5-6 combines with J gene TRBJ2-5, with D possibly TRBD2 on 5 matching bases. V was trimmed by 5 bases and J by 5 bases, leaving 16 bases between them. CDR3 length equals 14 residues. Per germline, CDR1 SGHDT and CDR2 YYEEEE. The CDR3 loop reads CASRTTSFWETQYF. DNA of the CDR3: TGTGCCAGCAGAACCACTAGTTTCTGGGAGACCCAGTACTTC.

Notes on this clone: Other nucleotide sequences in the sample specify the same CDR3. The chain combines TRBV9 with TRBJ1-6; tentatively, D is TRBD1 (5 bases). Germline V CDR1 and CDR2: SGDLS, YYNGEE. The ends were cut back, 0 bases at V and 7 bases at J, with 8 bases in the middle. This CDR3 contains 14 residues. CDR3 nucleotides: TGTGCCAGCAGCGTAGGCGGGGGAAATTCACCCCTCCACTTT. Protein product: CASSVGGGNSPLHF.

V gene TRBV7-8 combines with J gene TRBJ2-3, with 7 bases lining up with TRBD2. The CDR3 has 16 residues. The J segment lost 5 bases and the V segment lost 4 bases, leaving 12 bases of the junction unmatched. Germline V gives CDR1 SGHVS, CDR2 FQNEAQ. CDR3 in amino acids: CASSSFVRGVEDTQYF. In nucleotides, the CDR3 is TGTGCCAGCAGCTCGTTTGTACGGGGGGTAGAAGATACGCAGTATTTT.

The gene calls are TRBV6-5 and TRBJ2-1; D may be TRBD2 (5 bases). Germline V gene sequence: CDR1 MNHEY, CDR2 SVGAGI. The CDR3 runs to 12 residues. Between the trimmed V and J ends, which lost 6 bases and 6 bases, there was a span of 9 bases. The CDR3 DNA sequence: TGTGCCAGCAGGGCCGCGGGCAATGAGCAGTTCTTC. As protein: CASRAAGNEQFF.

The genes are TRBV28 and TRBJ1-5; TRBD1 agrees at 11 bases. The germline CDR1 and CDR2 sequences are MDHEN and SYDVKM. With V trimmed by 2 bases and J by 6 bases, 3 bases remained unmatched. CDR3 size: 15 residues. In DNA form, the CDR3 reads TGTGCCAGCAGTTTACCGGGACAGGGGGGTCAGCCCCAGCATTTT. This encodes CASSLPGQGGQPQHF.

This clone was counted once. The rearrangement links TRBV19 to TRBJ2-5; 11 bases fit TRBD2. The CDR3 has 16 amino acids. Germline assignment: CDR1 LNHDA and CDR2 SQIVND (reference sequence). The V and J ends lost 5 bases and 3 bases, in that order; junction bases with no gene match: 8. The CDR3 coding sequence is TGTGCCAGTAGTCAACGGACTAGCGGGCGCGAAGAGACCCAGTACTTC. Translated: CASSQRTSGREETQYF.

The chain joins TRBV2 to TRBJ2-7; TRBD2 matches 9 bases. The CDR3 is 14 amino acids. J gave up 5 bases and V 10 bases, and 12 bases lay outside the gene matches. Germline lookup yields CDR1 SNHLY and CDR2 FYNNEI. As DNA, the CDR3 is TGTGCCATCCCCTCCGGCGGGGGGGCGGACGAGCAGTACTTC. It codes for CAIPSGGGADEQYF.

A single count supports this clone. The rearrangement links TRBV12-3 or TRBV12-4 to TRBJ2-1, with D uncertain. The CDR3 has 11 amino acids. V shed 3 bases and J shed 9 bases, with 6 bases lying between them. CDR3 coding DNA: TGTGCCAGCAGTTTCGGTGGTGAGCAGTTCTTC. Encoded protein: CASSFGGEQFF.

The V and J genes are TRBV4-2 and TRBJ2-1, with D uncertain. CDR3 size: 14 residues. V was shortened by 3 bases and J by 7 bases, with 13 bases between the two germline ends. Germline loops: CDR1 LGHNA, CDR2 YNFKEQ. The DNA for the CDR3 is TGTGCCAGCAGCCAGAGGTCTACCGAGAATGAGCAGTTCTTC. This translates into CASSQRSTENEQFF.

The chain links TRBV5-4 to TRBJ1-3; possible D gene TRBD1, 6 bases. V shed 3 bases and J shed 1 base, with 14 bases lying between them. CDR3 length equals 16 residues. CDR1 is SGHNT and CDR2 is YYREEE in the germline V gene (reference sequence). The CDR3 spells CASSWGGEGSGNTIYF. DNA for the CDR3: TGTGCCAGCAGCTGGGGGGGCGAGGGTTCTGGAAACACCATATATTTT. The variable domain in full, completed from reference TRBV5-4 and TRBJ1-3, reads ETGVTQSPTHLIKTRGQQVTLRCSSQSGHNTVSWYQQALGQGPQFIFQYYREEENGRGNFPPRFSGLQFPNYSSELNVNALELDDSALYLCASSWGGEGSGNTIYFGEGSWLTVV.

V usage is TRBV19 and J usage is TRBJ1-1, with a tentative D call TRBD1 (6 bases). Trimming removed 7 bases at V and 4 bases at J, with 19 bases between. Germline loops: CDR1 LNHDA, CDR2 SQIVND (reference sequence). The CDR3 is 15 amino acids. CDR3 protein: CASTKQQGVVTEAFF. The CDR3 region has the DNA TGTGCCAGTACTAAGCAACAGGGAGTGGTCACTGAAGCTTTCTTT.

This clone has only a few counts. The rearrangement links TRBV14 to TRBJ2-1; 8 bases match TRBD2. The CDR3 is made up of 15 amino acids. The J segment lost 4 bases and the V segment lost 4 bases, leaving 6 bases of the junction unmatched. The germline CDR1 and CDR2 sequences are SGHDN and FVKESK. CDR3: CASSPPGGTYNEQFF. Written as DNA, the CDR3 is TGTGCCAGCAGCCCCCCGGGGGGGACATACAATGAGCAGTTCTTC.

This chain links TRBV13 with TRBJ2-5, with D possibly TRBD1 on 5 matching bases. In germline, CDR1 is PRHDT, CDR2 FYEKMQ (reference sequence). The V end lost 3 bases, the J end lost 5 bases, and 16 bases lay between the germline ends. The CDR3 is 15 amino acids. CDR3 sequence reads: CASSLRLQGGETQYF. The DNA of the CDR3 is TGTGCCAGCAGCTTGCGCCTCCAGGGTGGCGAGACCCAGTACTTC. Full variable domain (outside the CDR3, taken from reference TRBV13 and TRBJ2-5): AAGVIQSPRHLIKEKRETATLKCYPIPRHDTVYWYQQGPGQDPQFLISFYEKMQSDKGSIPDRFSAQQFSDYHSELNMSSLELGDSALYFCASSLRLQGGETQYFGPGTRLLVL.